The clone carrying this TCR beta chain was observed once. This sample stems from a study of blood T cell repertoires in COVID-19. Methods used by the authors: Estimated nucleated cell counts came from reference gene primer amplification. Sequenced by immunoSEQ multiplex PCR; TCRdb stores in-frame clones only, minus some. D and trimming were read from the DNA, whereas the V and J calls and clone size are those reported in that table. The profile shows approximately 210,000 clones, about 91% of them singletons. This sequence originates from a woman aged 40 to 55 with acute or convalescent COVID-19. The sequencing input was peripheral blood.

CDR3 nucleotide sequence: TGTGCCAGCAGCCAAGAGTTCCGGACTAGCGGGGGGGTTCGGCAGTATTTT. This gives the protein CASSQEFRTSGGVRQYF. The genes are TRBV4-2 and TRBJ2-3; 15 nucleotides match TRBD2. The germline V gene has CDR1 LGHNA and CDR2 YNFKEQ. This CDR3 has 17 residues. Trimming cost V 0 bases and J 11 bases; bases outside gene matches: 9.